This T cell receptor (beta chain) was retrieved from a study of blood T cell repertoires in COVID-19. For the study at large: Specimens from acute and convalescent COVID-19 originated in the United States, Italy and Spain.

TCRdb's table, derived via immunoSEQ multiplex PCR, lists solely in-frame clones and lacks some. Altogether about 200,000 clones are present, 65% to 90% being singletons, with the ten largest covering around 10%. Trimming removed 1 base from V and 5 bases from J, with 10 bases in between. There are 14 residues in the CDR3. From germline, CDR1 is SGHTA and CDR2 FQGNSA. This chain joins TRBV7-2 and TRBJ2-3; a possible D gene is TRBD2 (6 bases). The origin of this receptor is a woman aged 45-60 years with acute COVID-19. The sequenced material came from PBMCs or T cells enriched from blood (not recorded which). The CDR3 loop is CASSLVVGGDTQYF. CDR3 nucleotide sequence: TGTGCCAGCAGCTTAGTTGTGGGGGGAGATACGCAGTATTTT.